A single sample gave rise to the 25 T cell receptor beta chains below, sequenced in a study of blood T cell repertoires in COVID-19 (dated by TCRdb to 2018 to 2021). Library preparation used the immunoSEQ multiplex PCR assay. TCRdb re-hosts the immuneACCESS table, in-frame sequences only. Its copies lack some clones; in the studies checked, an unresolved V gene accounts for under half of them, and the cause for the rest is not known. For this sample there are under 85,000 clones; around 84% appear just once. Together, the top ten hold about 3.8% of the sample. The sequencing input was peripheral blood. Receptors originate from a man aged 45-60 years with acute or convalescent COVID-19.

This clone was found once. The chain joins TRBV5-1 to TRBJ2-5, with 8 bases matching TRBD1. CDR1 SGHRS and CDR2 YFSETQ come from the germline V gene. V shed 4 bases and J 3 bases; nucleotides not matched to a gene: 5. The CDR3 runs 14 residues. CDR3 sequence reads: CASSIGTGKETQYF. The CDR3, as DNA: TGCGCCAGCAGCATAGGGACAGGAAAAGAGACCCAGTACTTC. The full variable domain, in which reference TRBV5-1 and TRBJ2-5 provide the parts outside the CDR3, is KAGVTQTPRYLIKTRGQQVTLSCSPISGHRSVSWYQQTPGQGLQFLFEYFSETQRNKGNFPGRFSGRQFSNSRSEMNVSTLELGDSALYLCASSIGTGKETQYFGPGTRLLVL.

The chain links TRBV18 to TRBJ2-1, with 12 nucleotides matching TRBD2. The CDR3 covers 17 residues. CDR1 is KGHSH and CDR2 is LQKENI in the germline V gene. After removal of 0 bases from V and 8 bases from J, the junction contained 8 bases not matched to a gene. The CDR3 sequence is CASSPPSSGGATDEQFF. CDR3 in DNA: TGTGCCAGCTCACCACCGTCTAGCGGGGGGGCCACCGATGAGCAGTTCTTC. Drawing the rest from reference TRBV18 and TRBJ2-1, the complete variable domain is NAGVMQNPRHLVRRRGQEARLRCSPMKGHSHVYWYRQLPEEGLKFMVYLQKENIIDESGMPKERFSAEFPKEGPSILRIQQVVRGDSAAYFCASSPPSSGGATDEQFFGPGTRLTVL.

The chain joins TRBV12-3 or TRBV12-4 to TRBJ1-6, with D uncertain. This CDR3 has 13 residues. V lost 1 base and J lost 9, with 7 bases in between. The CDR3 sequence: CASSLGGSSPLHF. DNA of the CDR3: TGTGCCAGCAGTTTAGGCGGGAGTTCACCCCTCCACTTT.

The chain employs TRBV19 and TRBJ1-6; D is possibly TRBD1 (6 bases). Trimming shortened V by 6 bases and J by 12 bases, and 15 bases separated the two germline ends. This CDR3 spans 13 amino acids. CDR1 and CDR2 from the germline V gene are LNHDA and SQIVND (reference sequence). CDR3 residues: CASRGQRGRPLHF. As DNA, the CDR3 is TGTGCCAGTAGAGGACAGCGGGGGAGACCCCTCCACTTT.

This clone showed up just a few times. The chain's CDR3 is CAISESSGSGANVLTF. The CDR3 DNA is TGTGCCATCAGTGAGTCATCCGGGTCTGGGGCCAACGTCCTGACTTTC. V gene TRBV10-3 combines with J gene TRBJ2-6; D gene unclear. This CDR3 contains 16 residues. V was cut by 0 bases and J by 1 base, with 7 bases left in between. Germline assignment: CDR1 ENHRY and CDR2 SYGVKD.

This chain links TRBV4-3 with TRBJ2-3; 15 positions match TRBD2. Trimming cost V 1 base and J 1 base; bases outside gene matches: 0. This CDR3 has 17 residues. CDR1 and CDR2 from the germline V gene are LGHNA and YSLEER. CDR3 region: CASSQGTSGGGTDTQYF. The DNA of the CDR3 is TGCGCCAGCAGCCAAGGGACTAGCGGGGGGGGCACAGATACGCAGTATTTT.

The rearrangement links TRBV24-1 to TRBJ2-1, with 9 bases that match TRBD1. V was pared by 0 bases and J by 6 bases, with 5 bases of the junction left unmatched. In germline, CDR1 is KGHDR, CDR2 SFDVKD. The CDR3 sequence is 16 residues long. In DNA, the CDR3 is TGTGCCACCAGTGATTTGCTCCGGACAGGGGTCAATGAGCAGTTCTTC. Protein product: CATSDLLRTGVNEQFF.

The rearrangement joins TRBV4-2 to TRBJ1-2, with 9 bases matching TRBD1. The CDR3 consists of 16 residues. The germline V gene has CDR1 LGHNA and CDR2 YNFKEQ. With 4 bases clipped from V and 8 bases from J, the junction kept 14 bases outside the gene matches. The DNA of the CDR3 is TGTGCCAGCAGCCTACCTCGGGGACAGGGAGCCGGGGGCTACACCTTC. This gives the protein CASSLPRGQGAGGYTF.

V and J are TRBV19 and TRBJ1-2, with 11 bases that match TRBD1. V was pared by 4 bases and J by 8 bases, with 6 bases of the junction left unmatched. The CDR3 spans 14 residues. Germline V gene lookup returns CDR1 LNHDA and CDR2 SQIVND (reference sequence). This CDR3 is CASSTGQGAKGYTF. DNA of the CDR3: TGTGCCAGTAGTACCGGACAGGGGGCGAAAGGCTACACCTTC.

The genes are TRBV5-1 and TRBJ1-1; no firm D call. Germline assignment: CDR1 SGHRS and CDR2 YFSETQ. V lost 0 bases to trimming and J lost 5 bases, with 11 bases between them. This CDR3 region has 14 residues. CDR3 DNA: TGCGCCAGCAGCTTGGCCCCCGAGGCAACTGAAGCTTTCTTT. Translation gives CASSLAPEATEAFF.

J is TRBJ2-1 and V is TRBV28; no definite D call. Trimming stripped 1 base from V and 7 bases from J, with 8 bases between. This CDR3 region has 13 residues. Germline V gene lookup returns CDR1 MDHEN and CDR2 SYDVKM. CDR3 region: CASSLFSENEQFF. The CDR3 DNA is TGTGCCAGCAGTTTATTCAGCGAGAATGAGCAGTTCTTC.

The chain combines TRBV5-1 with TRBJ2-1; tentatively, D is TRBD2 (5 bases). V lost 0 bases, J lost 5 bases, and 9 bases lay in between. Germline CDR1 reads SGHRS; CDR2 reads YFSETQ. The CDR3 is 14 amino acids. CDR3 sequence reads: CASSLADLNNEQFF. CDR3 in DNA: TGCGCCAGCAGCTTGGCGGACTTGAACAATGAGCAGTTCTTC. The whole variable domain, remainder taken from reference TRBV5-1 and TRBJ2-1, is KAGVTQTPRYLIKTRGQQVTLSCSPISGHRSVSWYQQTPGQGLQFLFEYFSETQRNKGNFPGRFSGRQFSNSRSEMNVSTLELGDSALYLCASSLADLNNEQFFGPGTRLTVL.

Note on this clone: The junction and the germline gene differ at one end; a read error may be behind it. The chain links TRBV28 to TRBJ1-6; 8 nucleotides match TRBD1. Germline CDR1 and CDR2: MDHEN and SYDVKM. This CDR3 contains 12 residues. DNA of the CDR3: TGTGCCAGCAGTTTCCCGACAGGGGCGCTTACTTTT. Residues: CASSFPTGALTF. Variable domain in full (rest from reference TRBV28 and TRBJ1-6): DVKVTQSSRYLVKRTGEKVFLECVQDMDHENMFWYRQDPGLGLRLIYFSYDVKMKEKGDIPEGYSVSREKKERFSLILESASTNQTSMYLCASSFPTGALTFGNGTRLTVT.

The V and J genes are TRBV7-9 and TRBJ1-2; TRBD1 matches at 8 bases. CDR1 is SEHNR, CDR2 FQNEAQ, per germline (reference sequence). J lost 2 bases, V lost 11 bases, and 13 bases had no gene match. The CDR3 is 15 residues long. For the CDR3, the DNA is TGTGCCGCAAGCCGACCGGGACAGGAAAACTATGGCTACACCTTC. Translating gives CAASRPGQENYGYTF. The full variable domain, its missing parts supplied by reference TRBV7-9 and TRBJ1-2, is DTGVSQNPRHKITKRGQNVTFRCDPISEHNRLYWYRQTLGQGPEFLTYFQNEAQLEKSRLLSDRFSAERPKGSFSTLEIQRTEQGDSAMYLCAASRPGQENYGYTFGSGTRLTVV.

This clone has a single count. The chain is built from TRBV5-1 and TRBJ1-3; tentative D call: TRBD1 (6 bases). CDR1 is SGHRS, CDR2 YFSETQ, per germline. Between the trimmed V and J ends, which lost 0 bases and 0 bases, there was a span of 13 bases. The CDR3 consists of 17 residues. CDR3 in amino acids: CASSLGTVFSSGNTIYF. The CDR3 nucleotides are TGCGCCAGCAGCTTGGGGACAGTCTTCAGCTCTGGAAACACCATATATTTT.

The chain has TRBV10-3 and TRBJ2-2; D gene ambiguous. The V gene's germline CDR1 is ENHRY and CDR2 SYGVKD. This CDR3 comprises 13 residues. In DNA form, the CDR3 reads TGTGCTGTCAGCTCGGGGAACACCGGGGAGCTGTTTTTT. Translated: CAVSSGNTGELFF.

The gene calls are TRBV29-1 and TRBJ1-5, with 8 nucleotides matching TRBD1. CDR1 SQVTM and CDR2 ANQGSEA come from the germline V gene. The J segment lost 8 bases and the V segment lost 6 bases, leaving 6 bases of the junction unmatched. This CDR3 contains 12 residues. The CDR3 DNA is TGCAGCGTCCAGGGGGCGAATGAGCCCCAGCATTTT. Amino acid sequence: CSVQGANEPQHF.

This clone occurred once. The V call is TRBV5-6, the J call TRBJ2-7; D ambiguous. The CDR3 has 11 amino acids. The germline gives CDR1 SGHDT, CDR2 YYEEEE. The V gene lost 1 base and the J gene lost 6 bases, with 5 bases spanning the gap. Written as DNA, the CDR3 is TGTGCCAGCAGCTTGTTCTCCGAGCAGTACTTC. It yields the protein CASSLFSEQYF. The whole variable domain, remainder taken from reference TRBV5-6 and TRBJ2-7, is DAGVTQSPTHLIKTRGQQVTLRCSPKSGHDTVSWYQQALGQGPQFIFQYYEEEERQRGNFPDRFSGHQFPNYSSELNVNALLLGDSALYLCASSLFSEQYFGPGTRLTVT.

The V call is TRBV13, the J call TRBJ2-1; 12 nucleotides line up with TRBD2. CDR3 length: 16 residues. With V trimmed by 4 bases and J by 8 bases, 9 bases remained unmatched. The germline gives CDR1 PRHDT, CDR2 FYEKMQ (reference sequence). The DNA for the CDR3 is TGTGCCAGCAGCTCTAGCGGGAGGGCCAACTTGTATGAGCAGTTCTTC. As protein: CASSSSGRANLYEQFF.

The sample holds one count of this clone. This rearrangement joins TRBV5-6 to TRBJ1-2; D perhaps matches TRBD1 (5 bases). Looked up from germline, CDR1 is SGHDT and CDR2 is YYEEEE. The CDR3 has 14 amino acids. With 6 bases removed from V and 5 bases from J, the gap between germline ends came to 17 bases. The CDR3 DNA reads TGTGCCAGCACCCCCCGACAGCGGGTTTATGGCTACACCTTC. Its translation is CASTPRQRVYGYTF. Based on the CDR3 plus reference TRBV5-6 and TRBJ1-2, the full variable domain is DAGVTQSPTHLIKTRGQQVTLRCSPKSGHDTVSWYQQALGQGPQFIFQYYEEEERQRGNFPDRFSGHQFPNYSSELNVNALLLGDSALYLCASTPRQRVYGYTFGSGTRLTVV.

The V call is TRBV5-4, the J call TRBJ1-6, with unresolved D. The CDR3 extends over 13 amino acids. V shed 10 bases and J shed 0 bases, with 8 bases lying between them. The germline V gene encodes CDR1 SGHNT and CDR2 YYREEE (reference sequence). The CDR3: CALGSSYNSPLHF. In DNA, the CDR3 is TGTGCCTTGGGGAGCTCCTATAATTCACCCCTCCACTTT.

The chain employs TRBV11-3 and TRBJ2-1, with 8 bases aligning to TRBD1. The length of the CDR3 is 14 residues. V dropped 5 bases and J dropped 7; count of bases not matched to a gene: 7. In germline, CDR1 is SGHNT, CDR2 YENEEA. CDR3 loop: CASSAGGRGNEQFF. CDR3 DNA sequence: TGTGCCAGCAGCGCAGGGGGCAGGGGGAATGAGCAGTTCTTC.

The V and J genes are TRBV19 and TRBJ2-1; 8 nucleotides match TRBD2. The ends lost 2 bases at V and 11 bases at J; junction bases unmatched: 11. The CDR3 totals 15 residues. Germline loops: CDR1 LNHDA, CDR2 SQIVND (reference sequence). The CDR3 spells CASSIRGGVGPKQFF. CDR3 in DNA: TGTGCCAGTAGTATACGGGGGGGAGTGGGCCCTAAGCAGTTCTTC.

This clone was seen only once. The rearrangement links TRBV2 to TRBJ1-5; a weak D match, TRBD1 (6 bases). Germline loops: CDR1 SNHLY, CDR2 FYNNEI. V was shortened by 7 bases and J by 0 bases, with 7 bases between the two germline ends. The CDR3 totals 13 residues. The CDR3: CASNRVSNQPQHF. Here the CDR3 DNA reads TGTGCCAGCAACAGGGTTAGCAATCAGCCCCAGCATTTT.

The chain couples TRBV4-3 to TRBJ2-3; TRBD2 matches 14 bases. Trimming took 3 bases from V and 2 from J; bases not matched to a gene: 4. Per germline, CDR1 LGHNA and CDR2 YSLEER. The CDR3 covers 17 residues. The CDR3 loop reads CASSHSGLAGVTDTQYF. The CDR3 DNA follows: TGCGCCAGCAGCCACTCGGGACTAGCGGGAGTCACAGATACGCAGTATTTT.